This T cell receptor beta chain was sequenced during a study of identical twins. Germline loops: CDR1 DFQATT, CDR2 SNEGSKA (reference sequence). V lost 6 bases, J lost 0 bases, and 13 bases stayed unmatched. CDR3 length: 16 residues. Through template switching, a universal primer site was introduced, and the cDNA contained unique molecular identifiers. TCRdb re-called the 5' RACE reads through MiXCR, storing one row per CDR3 protein. This table holds approximately 300,000 distinct CDR3 sequences, roughly 9% found once. This sample also belongs to another study, concerning yellow fever vaccine responses in identical twins.

This TCR derives from a woman under 30 in good health. The gene calls are TRBV20-1 and TRBJ2-7, with TRBD2 matching over 8 bases. The specimen sequenced was CD8+ T cells sorted from blood. The CDR3 nucleotides are TGCAGTGCAGGCAACGGGAGGGCCACGAGCTCCTACGAGCAGTACTTC. It specifies CSAGNGRATSSYEQYF.